This TCR beta chain is from a study of T cell changes during pregnancy in multiple sclerosis (dated by TCRdb to 2018 to 2020). Study-wide context: The study examined how the T cell repertoire changed over the course of pregnancy in women with multiple sclerosis.

To prepare the library, the immunoSEQ multiplex PCR assay was applied. TCRdb carries this immuneACCESS record with in-frame sequences only. Its versions omit some clonotypes, under half of them owing to an unresolved V gene in the studies checked, with the rest unexplained. The sample includes some 80,000 clones, with 94% observed a single time. The ten largest account for about 0.14% of the sample. For this clone: The antigen this receptor binds is unknown. Nothing much larger sits one base from this clone, and base qualities are not available.

This TCR was sampled from a female donor with multiple sclerosis, enrolled in a pregnancy study. The sample consisted of CD4+ T cells from peripheral blood mononuclear cells, taken after pregnancy.

Here is the DNA: TGTGCCAGCGCCGGGACAGGGGGATCGTTCGGCACAGATACGCAGTATTTT. Protein translation: CASAGTGGSFGTDTQYF. The V and J genes are TRBV7-2 and TRBJ2-3; TRBD1 agrees with 11 junctional bases. Ends trimmed: V by 8 bases, J by 1 base; bases unmatched to a gene: 11. Including cysteine and phenylalanine, the CDR3 has 17 amino acids. Just the 51-base CDR3 DNA is kept, in frame starting at base 1. Based on the germline V gene, the CDR1 and CDR2 sequences are SGHTA and FQGNSA.